This T cell receptor beta chain was identified during a study of cytomegalovirus exposure and HLA in healthy donors (dated by TCRdb to 2015 to 2018). Regarding the study in general: In an earlier analysis of several hundred of the donors, 250 to 350 Gb of sequence data and 90 million to 120 million unique TCR beta sequences from roughly 190 million T cells were reported. Roughly 290 gigabases of sequencing data and around 90 million unique TCR sequences made up an early release that covered 640 HLA-typed donors. Of the approximately 370 genotyped donors, 75% to 85% were placed in the genetic ancestry cluster associated with self-reported Caucasian donors. The aim of the study was to test whether cataloging public T cell receptors could identify signatures of past pathogen exposure. The T cell repertoires of some 670 subjects were profiled by immunosequencing and related to cytomegalovirus serostatus. Besides the first cohort of roughly 700 subjects, a separate validation cohort made up of over a hundred different subjects was used. To predict cytomegalovirus infection status, the study brought together high-throughput TCR immunosequencing, statistical association of individual TCRs with disease status, and machine learning. In a later analysis, previously published TCR beta repertoires from hundreds of donors were re-analyzed and high-resolution HLA genotyping was added so that TCR occurrence patterns could be studied. Rather than drawing on any new phenotypic data, the later analysis identified candidate immune exposures from TCR beta sequences and the way those sequences occurred across donors. An earlier analysis of some 500 of the donors applied high-throughput TCR beta sequencing to assess whether each TCR beta V gene segment acted as functional or pseudogenic. Alongside the repertoire data, information on donor age, sex, ethnicity and CMV serostatus was compiled. A later genetic analysis took genome-wide SNP genotypes for about three fifths of the 666 donors and used that subset as a discovery cohort. All discovery cohort repertoires had been generated on a single sequencing platform. Both class I and class II loci were covered by HLA typing, at four-digit resolution. Typing coverage differed by locus: A, B, C, DRB1 and DQB1 were typed in about 620-640 donors, DQA1 in about 550, DPA1 in 600 to 610, and DPB1 in 472. Because of strong linkage in the cohort, four or five DR-DQ haplotypes were treated as single units for association and clustering. On average, around 200,000 unique TCR beta nucleotide sequences were sequenced per donor among some 430 genotyped donors of the cohort, with about 17% of those sequences being non-productive.

The germline V gene specifies SNHLY as CDR1 and FYNNEI as CDR2. V lost 1 base and J lost 2 bases, and the count of bases not matched to a germline gene is 6. The CDR3 covers 17 residues, taking in both the cysteine and the phenylalanine. Only the CDR3 region is kept as DNA, spanning 51 bases read in frame from base 1. The cohort was made up of roughly 670 healthy bone marrow donors. All cohort members were sampled while nominally healthy, although unrecorded immune exposures were likely present. The donor was CMV seropositive and was included in the group of approximately 310 seropositive cohort members. A peripheral blood sample was provided by each donor, and peripheral blood mononuclear cells were used for TCR beta sequencing. Genomic DNA extraction from the blood cell samples was performed with the Qiagen DNeasy Blood Extraction Kit. Receptor amplification or capture employed the immunoSEQ multiplex PCR assay. For the multiplex PCR, a mixture combining 60 forward primers for TCR Vbeta segments and 13 reverse primers for TCR Jbeta segments was used. Amplification of the CDR3 region of rearranged TCR beta genes was performed with a multiplex PCR assay on genomic DNA. The amplified TCR beta libraries were sequenced on the Illumina HiSeq System as 87-base-pair reads. The original methods were these. A later analysis tallied 80 million to 95 million unique TCR beta chains across the 640 or so repertoires, and some 10 million of those chains were shared by two or more donors. A nearest-neighbor algorithm error-corrected the raw reads and collapsed the reads into unique sequences, merging closely related sequences to remove PCR and sequencing errors. To assign V, D and J gene segments, CDR3 sequences were aligned to IMGT reference sequences. For a sequence to be retained, a match of at least six nucleotides to both a V gene segment and a J gene segment was required. A rearrangement was called productive if the CDR3 had no stop codons and remained in frame with V and J, and every other rearrangement was called non-productive. CDR3 was defined by IMGT convention, running from the second conserved V-encoded cysteine to the conserved J-encoded phenylalanine. The earlier analysis of 500 to 650 of the donors excluded any sequence lacking an unambiguous match to a single V gene segment. In an earlier analysis of about 590 of the donors, a V segment was called functional when productive rearrangements were above 56.7%, and segregating when the standard deviation between donors exceeded 5%. To diagnose cytomegalovirus status from the catalog of TCR beta chain sequences, a statistical classification framework was built. V and J gene assignment, in a later analysis, came from comparing TCR nucleotide sequences with IMGT/GENE-DB human TR gene sequences. Using the TCRdist pipeline, a later analysis assigned CDR3 sequences along with most-parsimonious VDJ recombination scenarios. In a later analysis, every TCR beta chain was defined by the combination of its CDR3 amino acid sequence and its V-gene family, and reads without a unique V-gene family were dropped. As a way to deal with suspected cross-contamination and a sequencing artifact, a later analysis dropped nearly 600 nucleotide sequences that were highly shared and had low generation probability. In a later analysis, a clonal expansion index was calculated for each public chain from normalized within-repertoire ranks of inferred template counts. A later analysis computed generation probabilities with a VDJ recombination model fitted to out-of-frame rearrangements, and checked the results against IGoR. Hypergeometric tests were used in a later analysis to score TCR-TCR, TCR-HLA and TCR-CMV co-occurrence, with a repertoire-size bias correction applied to the TCR pairs. False discovery rates were estimated in a later analysis by permuting HLA or CMV assignments 20 times. In a later analysis, co-occurring TCRs were grouped using DBSCAN, with TCRdist sequence similarity added in when clustering inside HLA-allele-positive subsets. Repertoires with fewer than 30,000 or more than 120,000 public chains were left out of co-occurrence clustering, as were five repertoires with anomalous nucleotide sharing. The source is immuneACCESS, and TCRdb retained only in-frame sequences with V and J called. Part of the clones is not carried over; for the studies checked, unresolved V genes explain less than half of this, and the remainder is unexplained. V, J and clone size are taken as reported in that table, and D and trimming were inferred from the DNA itself. In this sample the table shows about 180,000 clones, over 70% of which occur a single time. The top ten constitute over 3% of the sample.

Broad study findings and their caveats: In vitro tests confirmed that a few of the cytomegalovirus-associated TCR beta chains recognize cytomegalovirus antigens. Most TCR sequences were seen in very few donors, while some public TCRs were found in many individuals. In a later analysis, more than 15,000 TCR beta sequences were associated with specific HLA alleles at a false discovery rate of 0.05. In a later analysis, most CMV-associated TCR beta chains were found to appear HLA-restricted, with HLA associations seemingly driven largely by CMV exposure. In a later analysis, TCR association rates were found to vary across HLA loci, with the most associated TCRs seen for DRB1 alleles and the fewest for HLA-C alleles. The sequencing pipeline was judged likely to have produced a cluster of highly shared sequence variants as a technical artifact. The study gave a list of about 160 TCR beta chains associated with cytomegalovirus. Because some donors lacked HLA typing at each locus, the association tests relied only on the typed subset. Roughly uniform sequencing depth across donors was assumed in presence/absence analyses, although this assumption may not hold. A further reported finding was that TCR beta sequences accurately predicted the HLA-A and HLA-B alleles for most subjects in the first cohort. Linkage disequilibrium might explain the correlated functional status among segregating V segments, but an unknown experimental factor could not be ruled out. According to the authors, the approach could potentially be generalized to other disease states and immunological phenotypes. Some IMGT-functional V segments, including TRBV6-2 and TRBV6-3, could not be distinguished by the 87-base-pair reads and were therefore excluded. According to a later analysis, parvovirus B19, influenza, CMV and Epstein-Barr virus appeared linked to several top co-occurrence clusters. The classifier was reported to diagnose cytomegalovirus status with high specificity and sensitivity in both the original cohort and the validation cohort. Immune exposure information for the cohort was limited to CMV serostatus. Assigning TCR associations to individual alleles was difficult when HLA alleles, especially DR and DQ, strongly co-occurred. In this cohort, only TCR beta chains were sequenced, and detectable features were limited by the absence of alpha or paired-chain data. In a later analysis, HLA-associated TCR beta chains were found to be more clonally expanded and to have lower generation probabilities than equally common non-associated chains. A later genetic analysis associated a missense DCLRE1C variant with V-gene and J-gene trimming of TCR beta chains, and an independent cohort replicated the association. Approximately 18 rarely observed V segments, including chromosome 9 orphons, were excluded from the earlier analysis of about 600 of the donors because counts were too low. According to a later genetic analysis, donors in an Asian-associated ancestry cluster had fewer N-insertions in productive TCRs than the roughly 660-donor mean. Broadly in line with IMGT annotations, most TCR beta V segments showed up in productive rearrangements about 87% or about 30% of the time in an earlier analysis of roughly 590 of the donors.

Concerning this clone: Its antigen target is currently unknown. One base away there is no much larger clone; base qualities are not given.

The source is a woman between 50 and 59 years old in good health and CMV-seropositive. This chain is built from TRBV2 and TRBJ2-2; the central 8 bases match TRBD2. Sequenced material: PBMCs. The CDR3 loop reads CASSEGLLAVNTGELFF. The sequence in DNA is TGTGCCAGCAGTGAAGGGTTACTAGCGGTAAACACCGGGGAGCTGTTTTTT.